A single T cell receptor (beta chain) is shown here with its context. The sample belongs to a study of blood T cell repertoires in COVID-19. Background on the study: Samples came from the United States, Italy and Spain, spanning acute and convalescent COVID-19.

Profiling relied on immunoSEQ multiplex PCR, and the TCRdb table lists in-frame clones only, not all of them. The repertoire has fewer than 400,000 clones, roughly 89% of them found once; the top ten carry about 10%. Recruits, aged roughly 18 to 95 years, lived in 24 US areas. Allocation to cohorts depended on clinical history reported by the participants. Cohort 3 recovered donors had two negative PCRs, clearance, or symptom resolution. The CDR3 loop spans 16 amino acids. Germline CDR1 reads SEHNR; CDR2 reads FQNEAQ (reference sequence). The V gene end was trimmed by 2 bases and the J gene end by 5 bases; junction bases not matched to a gene: 11.

The specimen was PBMCs or T cells enriched from blood (not recorded which). The clonotype was recovered from a woman between 50 and 59 years old who had recovered from COVID-19. The chain uses TRBV7-9 and TRBJ2-5, with 7 bases that match TRBD2. The CDR3 DNA reads as TGTGCCAGCAGCTTAACAGCTGCGGGGGATGGGGAGACCCAGTACTTC. Amino acids: CASSLTAAGDGETQYF.